The rows below give T cell receptor beta chains drawn from one sample of a study of T cell repertoires in cytomegalovirus infection. Antigens for these TCRs are unknown. TCRdb re-derived calls from the reads in MiXCR, one entry per CDR3 protein. The table records 110,000 to 150,000 distinct CDR3 sequences, 32% of them present only once. The source was CD8+ T cells from cultured PBMCs, collected from culture after CMV antigen stimulation. These receptors all stem from a human donor in good health (CMV status not recorded). Some clones in this sample may be carry-over from other donors' samples. CDR3s include the opening cysteine and the closing phenylalanine or tryptophan. Each record gives: J gene, V gene, D gene, clone size, CDR3 protein, CDR3 DNA. D genes are given only for firm matches. Size is stated for part of the rows, as once, few or many counts, or as a class when the clone is expanded.

TRBJ2-2,TRBV19,TRBD1,once,CASSSWDSGGGELFF,TGTGCCAGTAGCAGCTGGGACAGCGGAGGCGGGGAGCTGTTTTTT
TRBJ1-5,TRBV7-6,NA,many,CASSPWQGYDSNQPQHF,TGTGCCAGCAGCCCCTGGCAGGGATATGATAGCAATCAGCCCCAGCATTTT
TRBJ2-2,TRBV7-8,NA,few,CASSPTLLNTGELFF,TGTGCCAGCAGCCCGACACTCCTCAACACCGGGGAGCTGTTTTTT
TRBJ2-4,TRBV4-2,TRBD2,NA,CASSQEETSGGQNIQYF,TGTGCCAGCAGCCAGGAAGAGACTAGCGGGGGTCAAAACATTCAGTACTTC
TRBJ2-3,TRBV24-1,NA,NA,CATSDLTRHAGDTQYF,TGTGCCACCAGTGATTTGACCCGGCACGCAGGAGATACGCAGTATTTT
TRBJ1-5,TRBV6-1,NA,NA,CASRDVPGGGNQPQHF,TGTGCCAGCAGGGATGTCCCGGGAGGGGGCAATCAGCCCCAGCATTTT
TRBJ2-6,TRBV7-9,NA,few,CASSLIREDSLPGANVLTF,TGTGCCAGCAGCTTAATCCGAGAGGATTCCCTCCCTGGGGCCAACGTCCTGACTTTC
TRBJ2-2,TRBV24-1,NA,NA,CATSEPGVPGELFF,TGTGCCACCAGTGAACCGGGGGTCCCCGGGGAGCTGTTTTTT
TRBJ2-7,TRBV29-1,NA,NA,CSVDLATSYEQYF,TGCAGCGTCGACCTCGCCACGTCCTACGAGCAGTACTTC
TRBJ2-7,TRBV7-6,NA,few,CASSSRFEPTRVYEQYF,TGTGCCAGCAGCTCGAGGTTTGAGCCAACTAGGGTCTACGAGCAGTACTTC
TRBJ2-3,TRBV6-5,TRBD1,few,CASSYGTVDTDTQYF,TGTGCCAGCAGTTACGGGACAGTGGACACAGATACGCAGTATTTT
TRBJ2-7,TRBV5-1,NA,few,CASSLDSQSHYEQYF,TGCGCCAGCAGCTTGGACAGCCAGTCTCACTACGAGCAGTACTTC
TRBJ2-1,TRBV20-1,TRBD2,NA,CSARPLAGGFSYNEQFF,TGCAGTGCTAGGCCACTAGCGGGGGGGTTCTCCTACAATGAGCAGTTCTTC
TRBJ2-1,TRBV7-9,TRBD1,NA,CASSKQGSNEQFF,TGTGCCAGCAGCAAACAGGGGAGCAATGAGCAGTTCTTC
TRBJ1-1,TRBV5-1,NA,many,CASSLEGGKNTEAFF,TGCGCCAGCAGCTTGGAGGGGGGTAAGAACACTGAAGCTTTCTTT